The 5 T cell receptor beta chains given below trace back to one sample, sequenced in a study of beta chain features in type 1 diabetes (dated by TCRdb to about 2018). Overall study results and their limits: A moderate but significant shortening of TCRB CDR3 length was observed in type 1 diabetes patients in all four CD4+ subsets.

The antigens for these receptors are not known. Libraries came from the immunoSEQ multiplex PCR assay. The entire isolated RNA was reverse transcribed using the High Capacity cDNA Reverse Transcription Kit, and thus expressed TCRB transcripts were sequenced. TCRdb took this table from immuneACCESS and kept in-frame rearrangements with V and J called. Such tables lack part of the clones; where checked against another copy, unresolved V genes explain under half of the gap, and the rest is unexplained. The sample table lists tens of thousands of clones, 49% of them with a count of one. The ten largest clonotypes hold 0.7% of the sample. Source material: central memory CD4+ T cells from blood. Every receptor here comes from a man aged 30-40 years with type 1 diabetes.

This clone was counted only a few times. The gene calls are TRBV5-1 and TRBJ2-2, with D unresolved. V was cut by 8 bases and J by 2 bases, with 13 bases left in between. Germline loops: CDR1 SGHRS, CDR2 YFSETQ. CDR3 length: 14 amino acids. CDR3 sequence: CASKMGSNTGELFF. CDR3 coding DNA: TGCGCCAGTAAGATGGGCAGCAACACCGGGGAGCTGTTTTTT. Based on the CDR3 plus reference TRBV5-1 and TRBJ2-2, the full variable domain is KAGVTQTPRYLIKTRGQQVTLSCSPISGHRSVSWYQQTPGQGLQFLFEYFSETQRNKGNFPGRFSGRQFSNSRSEMNVSTLELGDSALYLCASKMGSNTGELFFGEGSRLTVL.

This clone was seen a handful of times. The V gene is TRBV11-2, the J gene TRBJ1-1; possibly TRBD1 for D (6 bases). V shed 5 bases and J shed 1 base, with 11 bases lying between them. The CDR3 consists of 14 residues. Germline CDR1 reads SGHAT; CDR2 reads FQNNGV. CDR3 in DNA: TGTGCCAGCAGCGGGACACGGGGGAACACTGAAGCTTTCTTT. Translation: CASSGTRGNTEAFF. Combining the CDR3 with reference TRBV11-2 and TRBJ1-1 gives the whole variable domain EAGVAQSPRYKIIEKRQSVAFWCNPISGHATLYWYQQILGQGPKLLIQFQNNGVVDDSQLPKDRFSAERLKGVDSTLKIQPAKLEDSAVYLCASSGTRGNTEAFFGQGTRLTVV.

This clone was counted only a few times. This chain joins TRBV7-9 and TRBJ1-3; 10 positions match TRBD1. The CDR3 covers 18 residues. The germline CDR1 and CDR2 sequences are SEHNR and FQNEAQ (reference sequence). Trimming took 6 bases from V and 0 from J; bases not matched to a gene: 11. CDR3 loop: CASSRGQGTMSSGNTIYF. The CDR3 DNA reads as TGTGCCAGCAGTAGGGGACAGGGGACGATGAGCTCTGGAAACACCATATATTTT.

The chain employs TRBV6-5 and TRBJ2-1; the D is unclear. V was shortened by 6 bases and J by 7 bases, with 7 bases between the two germline ends. The V gene's germline CDR1 is MNHEY and CDR2 SVGAGI. The CDR3 is 11 amino acids. For the CDR3, the DNA is TGTGCCAGCAGCTCTTTGAATGAGCAGTTCTTC. Translated, it gives CASSSLNEQFF.

This clone showed up just a few times. V is TRBV6-1 and J is TRBJ1-4; 8 bases align to TRBD1. This CDR3 spans 14 amino acids. J was trimmed by 6 bases and V by 7 bases; bases with no gene match: 7. Germline V gene data show CDR1 as MNHNS and CDR2 as SASEGT. DNA for the CDR3: TGTGCCAGCAACGACAGGGGTTATTATGAAAAACTGTTTTTT. Residues: CASNDRGYYEKLFF.